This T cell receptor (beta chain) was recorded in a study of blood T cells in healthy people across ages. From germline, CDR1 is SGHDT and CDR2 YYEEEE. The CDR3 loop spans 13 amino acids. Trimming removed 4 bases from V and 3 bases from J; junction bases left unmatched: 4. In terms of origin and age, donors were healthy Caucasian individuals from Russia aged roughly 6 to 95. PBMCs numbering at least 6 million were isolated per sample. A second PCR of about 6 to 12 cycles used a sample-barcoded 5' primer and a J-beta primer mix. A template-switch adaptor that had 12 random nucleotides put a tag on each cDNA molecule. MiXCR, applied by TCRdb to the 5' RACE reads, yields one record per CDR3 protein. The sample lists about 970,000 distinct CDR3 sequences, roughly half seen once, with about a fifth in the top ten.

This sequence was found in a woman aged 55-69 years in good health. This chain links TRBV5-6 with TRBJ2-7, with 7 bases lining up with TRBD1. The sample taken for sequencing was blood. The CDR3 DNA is TGTGCCAGCAGCGCCCGGGACAGCTACGAGCAGTACTTC. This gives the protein CASSARDSYEQYF.